These T cell receptor beta chains were read from a single sample in a study of T cells after yellow fever vaccination. TCRdb called the 5' RACE reads again in MiXCR, with one record for every CDR3 protein. The table shows roughly 340,000 distinct CDR3 sequences, with about 4% occurring only once. Material: PBMCs, obtained 5 days after the yellow fever booster vaccination. The receptors shown here come from a man aged 18 to 35 who received the YFV17D yellow fever vaccine. Both conserved end residues are part of each CDR3. Each record gives: clone size, V gene, J gene, D gene, CDR3 protein, CDR3 DNA. The D gene is left open where the match is weak. Where a row states a size, it is once, few, many or the class of an expanded clone; other rows omit it.

size: many; V: TRBV23-1; J: TRBJ1-1; D: -; CDR3: CASSQWDIRGRGPEAFF; DNA: TGCGCCAGCAGTCAATGGGACATCCGAGGACGGGGTCCTGAAGCTTTCTTT
size: few; V: TRBV28; J: TRBJ2-2; D: -; CDR3: CASSPSAGYPGELFF; DNA: TGTGCCAGCAGTCCTAGCGCGGGTTATCCCGGGGAGCTGTTTTTT
size: once; V: TRBV10-1; J: TRBJ2-3; D: -; CDR3: CASSERPERRNTQYF; DNA: TGCGCCAGCAGTGAGCGTCCGGAACGCCGCAATACGCAGTATTTT
size: -; V: TRBV7-2; J: TRBJ2-3; D: -; CDR3: CASSLFVVGGDTQYF; DNA: TGTGCCAGCAGCTTATTTGTCGTTGGGGGAGATACGCAGTATTTT
size: many; V: TRBV27; J: TRBJ2-5; D: TRBD2; CDR3: CASSWIAGVAGETQYF; DNA: TGTGCCAGCAGCTGGATAGCGGGGGTGGCAGGAGAGACCCAGTACTTC
size: few; V: TRBV6-2/TRBV6-3; J: TRBJ2-7; D: TRBD2; CDR3: CASSPSGASSYEQYF; DNA: TGTGCCAGCAGCCCTAGCGGGGCCTCCTCCTACGAGCAGTACTTC
size: -; V: TRBV7-2; J: TRBJ2-4; D: TRBD2; CDR3: CASSPGTSGRGNIQYF; DNA: TGTGCCAGCAGCCCGGGGACTAGCGGTCGTGGAAACATTCAGTACTTC
size: few; V: TRBV20-1; J: TRBJ2-5; D: -; CDR3: CSARAETETWGPQETQYF; DNA: TGCAGTGCTAGAGCTGAGACCGAAACCTGGGGACCCCAAGAGACCCAGTACTTC
size: -; V: TRBV4-3; J: TRBJ1-2; D: -; CDR3: CASSQDSVRFGSGGNYGYTF; DNA: TGCGCCAGCAGCCAAGATTCCGTTAGGTTTGGGAGCGGCGGTAACTATGGCTACACCTTC
size: few; V: TRBV7-6; J: TRBJ2-3; D: TRBD1; CDR3: CASSLKRDRLSTDTQYF; DNA: TGTGCCAGCAGCTTAAAGAGGGACAGACTAAGCACAGATACGCAGTATTTT
size: -; V: TRBV27; J: TRBJ2-1; D: -; CDR3: CASSLRGWEQFF; DNA: TGTGCCAGCAGTTTGCGGGGCTGGGAGCAGTTCTTC
size: many; V: TRBV7-2; J: TRBJ1-6; D: TRBD1; CDR3: CASSLEQGLPLHF; DNA: TGTGCCAGCAGCTTAGAACAGGGGCTACCCCTCCACTTT
size: few; V: TRBV6-2/TRBV6-3; J: TRBJ1-6; D: -; CDR3: CASSYAGRNNSPLHF; DNA: TGTGCCAGCAGTTATGCGGGCAGGAATAATTCACCCCTCCACTTT
size: -; V: TRBV28; J: TRBJ1-1; D: -; CDR3: CASSLRALVYTEAFF; DNA: TGTGCCAGCAGTTTAAGGGCATTGGTGTACACTGAAGCTTTCTTT
size: -; V: TRBV7-2; J: TRBJ2-5; D: -; CDR3: CASSFYRGLGETQYF; DNA: TGTGCCAGCAGCTTTTACAGGGGACTAGGAGAGACCCAGTACTTC
size: few; V: TRBV5-1; J: TRBJ2-3; D: -; CDR3: CASNLAGRTDTQYF; DNA: TGCGCCAGCAATCTCGCGGGGCGTACAGATACGCAGTATTTT
size: -; V: TRBV20-1; J: TRBJ2-2; D: TRBD2; CDR3: CSARGAETSEVTGELFF; DNA: TGCAGTGCTAGAGGGGCCGAGACTAGCGAAGTTACCGGGGAGCTGTTTTTT